The T cell receptor (beta chain) under discussion was sequenced for a study of blood T cell repertoires in COVID-19. In its sample, this clone was seen once. The CDR3 is made up of 19 amino acids. The V and J ends lost 5 bases and 4 bases, in that order; junction bases with no gene match: 15. The germline V gene has CDR1 SEHNR and CDR2 FQNEAQ (reference sequence). Measured with immunoSEQ multiplex PCR; TCRdb has only the in-frame clones, and not every one. Of approximately 300,000 clones detected, about nine tenths appear once; the ten largest clones hold under 7%. The sample consisted of peripheral blood. The J gene is TRBJ2-5, the V gene TRBV7-9; 14 nucleotides match TRBD2. This sequence originates from a woman in her thirties with COVID-19, enrolled during active disease. The CDR3 DNA sequence: TGTGCCAGCAGCACTACCCAGGGACTAGCGGGAGCGGAGTTAGAGACCCAGTACTTC. Its protein product is CASSTTQGLAGAELETQYF.